The next 24 T cell receptor beta chains were all read from a single sample in a study of T cell responses to AZD1222 COVID-19 vaccine (dated by TCRdb to the early 2020s). The time point label, read with the paper, signifies: baseline before first vaccination. Libraries were constructed by the immunoSEQ multiplex PCR assay. TCRdb obtained this table from immuneACCESS and retained in-frame rearrangements with V and J assigned. These tables miss some clones; where compared with another copy, unresolved V genes account for less than half of the shortfall, and the remainder is unexplained. The sample includes about 55,000 clones, with about 85% observed a single time. Roughly 3.9% of the sample is in the top ten clones. The sample was peripheral blood, taken on day 0 of AZD1222 vaccination. These receptor sequences come from an adult in good health.

The chain is built from TRBV13 and TRBJ2-5; D gene ambiguous. V was shortened by 5 bases and J by 5 bases, with 6 bases between the two germline ends. The CDR3 covers 11 residues. The germline V gene has CDR1 PRHDT and CDR2 FYEKMQ (reference sequence). The CDR3 DNA sequence: TGTGCCAGCAGCCGGCGGGAGACCCAGTACTTC. Amino acids: CASSRRETQYF.

The rearrangement links TRBV9 to TRBJ1-2; a weak D match, TRBD1 (5 bases). There are 16 residues in the CDR3. Germline CDR1 and CDR2: SGDLS and YYNGEE. Between the trimmed V and J ends, which lost 5 bases and 2 bases, there was a span of 19 bases. CDR3 sequence (DNA): TGTGCCAGCAGTCATATAGGGGAGGACGCCAACTATGGCTACACCTTC. Residues: CASSHIGEDANYGYTF.

In DNA form, the CDR3 reads TGCAGCGTGGTGGAGTTGGATAGCTCCTACAATGAGCAGTTCTTC. Translated: CSVVELDSSYNEQFF. The chain employs TRBV29-1 and TRBJ2-1; D is undetermined. The CDR3 consists of 15 residues. V shed 6 bases and J shed 0 bases, with 15 bases lying between them. Looked up from germline, CDR1 is SQVTM and CDR2 is ANQGSEA.

The CDR3 bases are TGCGCCAGCAGCCAAGATACGACAGGCAACTATGGCTACACCTTC. Protein sequence: CASSQDTTGNYGYTF. The rearrangement uses TRBV4-1 and TRBJ1-2; D may be TRBD1 (6 bases). This CDR3 is built from 15 residues. Between the trimmed V and J ends, which lost 0 bases and 2 bases, there was a span of 10 bases. Germline V CDR1 and CDR2: MGHRA, YSYEKL.

The genes are TRBV3-1 (or the pseudogene TRBV3-2) and TRBJ2-1; no definite D call. Germline CDR1 and CDR2: LGHDT and YNNKEL (reference sequence). This CDR3 has 15 amino acids. The germline V and J ends were trimmed by 0 bases and 3 bases, with 9 bases remaining between them. The CDR3 is CASSQELSHYNEQFF. DNA of the CDR3: TGTGCCAGCAGCCAAGAACTGTCGCACTACAATGAGCAGTTCTTC.

J is TRBJ2-2 and V is TRBV5-1; tentatively, D is TRBD1 (6 bases). With 3 bases removed from V and 1 base from J, the gap between germline ends came to 13 bases. The CDR3 is made up of 16 amino acids. Germline V gene data show CDR1 as SGHRS and CDR2 as YFSETQ. The CDR3 DNA reads TGCGCCAGCAGCTCTACAGGGAGCGGGAACACCGGGGAGCTGTTTTTT. Its translation is CASSSTGSGNTGELFF.

The gene calls are TRBV18 and TRBJ1-2; 10 nucleotides line up with TRBD1. CDR1 is KGHSH and CDR2 is LQKENI in the germline V gene. V dropped 3 bases and J dropped 4; count of bases not matched to a gene: 8. The CDR3 extends over 16 amino acids. The CDR3 coding sequence is TGTGCCAGCTCACCTAACCGGGACAGGGGTCTCTATGGCTACACCTTC. Translating it yields CASSPNRDRGLYGYTF.

The chain joins TRBV6-1 to TRBJ2-7, with unresolved D. Germline CDR1 and CDR2: MNHNS and SASEGT. The V gene lost 0 bases and the J gene lost 4 bases, with 4 bases spanning the gap. The CDR3 extends over 12 amino acids. The CDR3 DNA is TGTGCCAGCAGTGAAGCGGGGTACGAGCAGTACTTC. Translation: CASSEAGYEQYF.

This chain links TRBV27 with TRBJ2-7, with 10 bases identical to TRBD2. In germline, CDR1 is MNHEY, CDR2 SMNVEV (reference sequence). The CDR3 runs to 15 residues. Trimming at V came to 3 bases and at J to 5 bases, leaving 7 bases not matched to a gene. This CDR3 is CASSFSRGTSDEQYF. In nucleotides, the CDR3 is TGTGCCAGCAGTTTTAGTAGGGGGACTAGCGACGAGCAGTACTTC.

The chain has TRBV7-3 and TRBJ2-7, with 12 bases matching TRBD2. The CDR3 contains 15 residues. With 4 bases clipped from V and 3 bases from J, the junction kept 4 bases outside the gene matches. Looked up from germline, CDR1 is SGHTA and CDR2 is FQGTGA. CDR3 nucleotide sequence: TGTGCCAGCAGCTACACTAGCGGGGGGTTCTACGAGCAGTACTTC. This gives the protein CASSYTSGGFYEQYF.

The gene calls are TRBV5-1 and TRBJ1-1, with 7 bases identical to TRBD1. Germline CDR1 reads SGHRS; CDR2 reads YFSETQ. The CDR3 contains 14 residues. V shed 5 bases and J 1 base; nucleotides not matched to a gene: 5. DNA for the CDR3: TGCGCCAGCAGTCCGGGACAGCCGAACACTGAAGCTTTCTTT. It codes for CASSPGQPNTEAFF. Full variable domain (outside the CDR3, taken from reference TRBV5-1 and TRBJ1-1): KAGVTQTPRYLIKTRGQQVTLSCSPISGHRSVSWYQQTPGQGLQFLFEYFSETQRNKGNFPGRFSGRQFSNSRSEMNVSTLELGDSALYLCASSPGQPNTEAFFGQGTRLTVV.

The V gene is TRBV27, the J gene TRBJ1-3; 8 bases agree with TRBD1. V lost 5 bases, J lost 0 bases, and 6 bases stayed unmatched. This CDR3 is built from 16 residues. CDR1 and CDR2 (germline): MNHEY, SMNVEV (reference sequence). The CDR3: CASSPRTGYSGNTIYF. CDR3 DNA sequence: TGTGCCAGCAGTCCGAGGACAGGGTACTCTGGAAACACCATATATTTT.

The rearrangement uses TRBV6-5 and TRBJ1-5; D gene unclear. Germline V CDR1 and CDR2: MNHEY, SVGAGI. Trimming took 0 bases from V and 0 from J, leaving 6 bases between them. The CDR3 is 15 residues long. This CDR3 reads CASSYSGASNQPQHF. In DNA form, the CDR3 reads TGTGCCAGCAGTTACTCGGGTGCTAGCAATCAGCCCCAGCATTTT.

This clone came up once. The chain joins TRBV6-5 to TRBJ1-2; TRBD1 might be the D (6 bases). V was pared by 5 bases and J by 5 bases, with 9 bases between. Germline V gene lookup returns CDR1 MNHEY and CDR2 SVGAGI. The CDR3 is made up of 12 amino acids. The CDR3 spells CASSTGQYGYTF. The CDR3 DNA reads TGTGCCAGCAGTACCGGACAGTATGGCTACACCTTC.

The gene calls are TRBV5-1 and TRBJ2-2; 9 bases line up with TRBD1. CDR3 size: 15 residues. V shed 4 bases, J shed 4 bases, and the junction held 5 bases outside the gene matches. The germline gives CDR1 SGHRS, CDR2 YFSETQ. CDR3 residues: CASSTGTGITGELFF. The CDR3 coding sequence is TGCGCCAGCAGCACCGGGACAGGGATCACCGGGGAGCTGTTTTTT.

The chain employs TRBV21-1 and TRBJ2-1. TRBV21-1 is tagged as a pseudogene. The CDR3 totals 14 residues. CDR3 in amino acids: CGNRGDTNYNEQFF. The CDR3 nucleotides are TGTGGGAATAGGGGGGACACCAACTACAATGAGCAGTTCTTC.

This rearrangement joins TRBV9 to TRBJ1-3; no clear D gene. V lost 0 bases and J 4 bases, leaving 5 bases between the germline ends. Germline values: CDR1 SGDLS, CDR2 YYNGEE. The CDR3 has 13 amino acids. CDR3 in amino acids: CASSVDGGNTIYF. The DNA of the CDR3 is TGTGCCAGCAGCGTAGATGGAGGAAACACCATATATTTT.

The genes are TRBV5-6 and TRBJ1-2; no firm D call. In germline, CDR1 is SGHDT, CDR2 YYEEEE. The CDR3 is 12 residues long. V lost 2 bases to trimming and J lost 6 bases, with 8 bases between them. CDR3 protein: CASSFASDGYTF. In DNA, the CDR3 is TGTGCCAGCAGCTTTGCATCGGATGGCTACACCTTC.

V gene TRBV18 combines with J gene TRBJ2-6; possibly TRBD2 for D (6 bases). V gave up 3 bases and J gave up 0 bases, with 9 bases separating them. This CDR3 is built from 16 residues. CDR1 and CDR2 from the germline V gene are KGHSH and LQKENI. CDR3 in amino acids: CASSPPGSSGANVLTF. The CDR3 coding sequence is TGTGCCAGCTCACCTCCCGGGAGCTCTGGGGCCAACGTCCTGACTTTC.

The rearrangement uses TRBV5-6 and TRBJ2-7; 11 nucleotides line up with TRBD1. CDR3 length equals 14 residues. Losses at the gene ends were 3 bases for V and 3 bases for J; bases not matched to a gene: 2. Germline assignment: CDR1 SGHDT and CDR2 YYEEEE. CDR3 residues: CASSWGTGGYEQYF. In nucleotides, the CDR3 is TGTGCCAGCAGCTGGGGGACAGGGGGCTACGAGCAGTACTTC.

The chain employs TRBV2 and TRBJ1-1, with TRBD1 matching over 7 bases. Per the germline V gene, CDR1 is SNHLY and CDR2 is FYNNEI. Trimming took 4 bases from V and 1 from J; bases not matched to a gene: 3. The CDR3 is 14 amino acids. The CDR3 reads CASSAGQKNTEAFF. DNA for the CDR3: TGTGCCAGCAGTGCGGGACAGAAGAACACTGAAGCTTTCTTT.

As to this clone: The junction does not match germline at one end; this may be a read error. The chain recombines TRBV5-1 with TRBJ1-4, with a possible D match to TRBD1 (5 bases). This CDR3 is 16 amino acids long. Germline V gives CDR1 SGHRS, CDR2 YFSETQ. CDR3 coding DNA: TGCGCCAGCAGCCCCCAAATGGGGGGAACTGATGAAAAACTGTTTTTT. It specifies CASSPQMGGTDEKLFF. The full variable domain, in which reference TRBV5-1 and TRBJ1-4 provide the parts outside the CDR3, is KAGVTQTPRYLIKTRGQQVTLSCSPISGHRSVSWYQQTPGQGLQFLFEYFSETQRNKGNFPGRFSGRQFSNSRSEMNVSTLELGDSALYLCASSPQMGGTDEKLFFGSGTQLSVL.

V and J are TRBV6-2 or TRBV6-3 and TRBJ1-1; D unclear. The CDR3 runs 13 residues. Trimming cost V 5 bases and J 3 bases, with 10 bases left between them. Germline CDR1 is MNHEY and CDR2 is SVGEGT. The CDR3 is CASSAPPHTEAFF. CDR3 bases: TGTGCCAGCAGTGCCCCGCCCCACACTGAAGCTTTCTTT.

This chain connects TRBV5-5 to TRBJ2-1; 10 bases are a match to TRBD2. The germline gives CDR1 SGHKS, CDR2 YYEKEE (reference sequence). This CDR3 is built from 15 residues. The ends lost 0 bases at V and 6 bases at J; junction bases unmatched: 3. CDR3 DNA: TGTGCCAGCAGCTTGGGAGGACTAGCGGTCAATGAGCAGTTCTTC. This gives the protein CASSLGGLAVNEQFF.